Below, 10 T cell receptor beta chains from the same sample are listed, as sequenced in a study of shared clonotypes between healthy human individuals (TCRdb year 2020). The library was prepared using the immunoSEQ multiplex PCR assay. TCRdb took this table from immuneACCESS and kept in-frame rearrangements with V and J called. Such tables lack part of the clones; where checked against another copy, unresolved V genes explain under half of the gap, and the rest is unexplained. Present in this sample are roughly 590,000 clones, roughly 95% of which were seen just once. Approximately 0.1% of the sample lies in the top ten. CD8 naive samples consisted of CD45RO-negative cells that were positively selected for CCR7, yielding a CD45RA+CCR7+ population without TemRA cells. The material sequenced was naive CD8+ T cells sorted from blood. Interpreted using the paper, the cell subset or site label stands for: CD45RA+CCR7+. Source of these receptors: a woman aged 25 to 39 in good health.

This clone was recorded only once. V and J are TRBV19 and TRBJ1-5; no clear D. The CDR3 runs to 13 residues. Germline values: CDR1 LNHDA, CDR2 SQIVND (reference sequence). Trimming stripped 4 bases from V and 0 bases from J, with 4 bases between. Here the CDR3 DNA reads TGTGCCAGTAGTACTGATAGCAATCAGCCCCAGCATTTT. Translated, it gives CASSTDSNQPQHF.

This chain joins TRBV5-6 and TRBJ1-2, with 7 nucleotides matching TRBD1. This CDR3 contains 16 residues. After removal of 4 bases from V and 7 bases from J, the junction contained 16 bases not matched to a gene. CDR1 is SGHDT and CDR2 is YYEEEE in the germline V gene. The chain's CDR3 is CASSPWNSQGDRGYTF. The CDR3 DNA follows: TGTGCCAGCAGCCCATGGAATTCTCAGGGGGATCGTGGCTACACCTTC.

The V and J genes are TRBV14 and TRBJ2-5; the D gene is possibly TRBD1 (6 bases). The DNA end lines up better with TRBJ2-7; the J call may be wrong. Germline V gene sequence: CDR1 SGHDN, CDR2 FVKESK. This CDR3 is built from 14 residues. CDR3 DNA: TGTGCCAGCAGCCAAGACAGGGGATACTACGAGCAGTACTTC. This codes for CASSQDRGYYEQYF.

This rearrangement joins TRBV28 to TRBJ1-1, with D tentatively TRBD1 (5 bases). CDR1 is MDHEN, CDR2 SYDVKM, per germline. The ends were cut back, 3 bases at V and 8 bases at J, with 13 bases in the middle. The CDR3 is made up of 13 amino acids. The CDR3: CASSLVWGEEAFF. DNA for the CDR3: TGTGCCAGCAGTTTGGTTTGGGGGGAGGAAGCTTTCTTT.

V is TRBV28 and J is TRBJ2-4; D gene unclear. The CDR3 length is 16 residues. Trimming removed 5 bases at V and 1 base at J, with 15 bases between. Germline lookup yields CDR1 MDHEN and CDR2 SYDVKM. The CDR3 nucleotides are TGTGCCAGCAGTGTAATCGCGAACCACGCCAAAAACATTCAGTACTTC. Translation: CASSVIANHAKNIQYF.

V and J are TRBV10-3 and TRBJ2-7; 8 bases map to TRBD1. CDR3 length: 13 amino acids. CDR1 is ENHRY, CDR2 SYGVKD, per germline. J gave up 4 bases and V 4 bases, and 3 bases lay outside the gene matches. CDR3 in DNA: TGTGCCATCAGTGCCGGACAGGGTTACGAGCAGTACTTC. Protein sequence: CAISAGQGYEQYF.

The chain has TRBV2 and TRBJ2-2; 15 bases are a match to TRBD2. This CDR3 contains 19 residues. CDR1 and CDR2 from the germline V gene are SNHLY and FYNNEI. J was trimmed by 0 bases and V by 0 bases; bases with no gene match: 2. DNA for the CDR3: TGTGCCAGCAGTGAAGCGGGACTAGCGGGAGGTTCGAACACCGGGGAGCTGTTTTTT. Residues: CASSEAGLAGGSNTGELFF.

The chain employs TRBV19 and TRBJ2-7, with D perhaps assigned TRBD1 or TRBD2 (5 bases each). Trimming took off 10 bases at V and 0 bases at J, with 16 bases between the two ends. Germline CDR1 and CDR2: LNHDA and SQIVND (reference sequence). CDR3 length: 14 residues. The CDR3 sequence: CATTITGASYEQYF. Written as DNA, the CDR3 is TGTGCCACCACCATAACCGGGGCCTCCTACGAGCAGTACTTC.

This chain links TRBV19 with TRBJ2-1; possible D gene TRBD2, 5 bases. The CDR3 length is 15 residues. V was trimmed by 1 base and J by 7 bases, leaving 14 bases between them. CDR1 is LNHDA, CDR2 SQIVND, per germline (reference sequence). CDR3 protein: CASSIGSSRGNEQFF. The DNA of the CDR3 is TGTGCCAGTAGTATAGGTTCTAGCCGAGGTAATGAGCAGTTCTTC. The full variable domain, its missing parts supplied by reference TRBV19 and TRBJ2-1, is DGGITQSPKYLFRKEGQNVTLSCEQNLNHDAMYWYRQDPGQGLRLIYYSQIVNDFQKGDIAEGYSVSREKKESFPLTVTSAQKNPTAFYLCASSIGSSRGNEQFFGPGTRLTVL.

The chain is built from TRBV18 and TRBJ2-2; weak D call: TRBD2 (6 bases). The CDR3 consists of 17 residues. Deletions cut 3 bases from V and 2 bases from J, with 16 bases between. In germline, CDR1 is KGHSH, CDR2 LQKENI. The CDR3 nucleotides read TGTGCCAGCTCACCGCGGGACTTCACCGCTAACACCGGGGAGCTGTTTTTT. This encodes CASSPRDFTANTGELFF.